Each of the 31 T cell receptor beta chains below was sequenced from the same sample in a study of beta chain features in type 1 diabetes (dated by TCRdb to the late 2010s). Study-level results and caveats: A moderate but significant shortening of TCRB CDR3 length was observed in type 1 diabetes patients in all four CD4+ subsets.

Libraries were prepared through the immunoSEQ multiplex PCR assay. The High Capacity cDNA Reverse Transcription Kit was used to reverse transcribe all of the isolated RNA, meaning that expressed TCRB transcripts were what got sequenced. The source is immuneACCESS, and TCRdb retained only in-frame sequences with V and J called. Part of the clones is not carried over; for the studies checked, unresolved V genes explain less than half of this, and the remainder is unexplained. The sample records some 52,000 clones, 42% of which are singletons. Jointly, the top ten make up about 1.5% of the sample. Their cognate antigens are unknown. The sequenced sample consisted of Tregs from blood. Interpreted using the paper, the cell subset or site label stands for: regulatory CD4+ T cells. These receptors came from a man aged 25-45 years with type 1 diabetes.

A note on this clone: This sample includes further DNA sequences coding for the same CDR3. The chain combines TRBV5-1 with TRBJ2-3; D is unclear. Trimming cost V 0 bases and J 3 bases, with 8 bases left between them. The CDR3 contains 14 residues. CDR1 is SGHRS and CDR2 is YFSETQ in the germline V gene. CDR3 amino acids: CASSLGEVTDTQYF. The CDR3 DNA reads TGCGCCAGCAGCTTGGGCGAGGTGACAGATACGCAGTATTTT.

Only a few counts were recorded for this clone. This chain links TRBV29-1 with TRBJ2-1; a possible D gene is TRBD2 (6 bases). The germline V gene encodes CDR1 SQVTM and CDR2 ANQGSEA. Trimming removed 4 bases from V and 4 bases from J, with 14 bases in between. The CDR3 is made up of 14 amino acids. Written as DNA, the CDR3 is TGCAGCGTTGTGCGGACTACTGAGTACAATGAGCAGTTCTTC. Its translation is CSVVRTTEYNEQFF.

Only a few counts were recorded for this clone. This rearrangement joins TRBV18 to TRBJ1-5, with D maybe TRBD1 (5 bases). Trimming left V 5 bases short and J 6 bases short, with 14 bases between. CDR3 size: 14 residues. The germline CDR1 and CDR2 sequences are KGHSH and LQKENI. The CDR3 here is CASSSMGEVQPQHF. The CDR3 DNA reads TGTGCCAGCTCATCCATGGGGGAGGTTCAGCCCCAGCATTTT.

In its sample, this clone was seen a few times. CDR3 loop: CASSLILTGDSNQPQHF. The CDR3 DNA reads as TGTGCCAGCAGTTTAATTTTGACAGGCGATAGCAATCAGCCCCAGCATTTT. The chain employs TRBV28 and TRBJ1-5, with D possibly being TRBD1 (6 bases). From germline, CDR1 is MDHEN and CDR2 SYDVKM. The ends were cut back, 2 bases at V and 0 bases at J, with 14 bases in the middle. CDR3 length equals 17 residues.

V gene TRBV19 combines with J gene TRBJ2-6, with D maybe TRBD1 (5 bases). Deletions cut 1 base from V and 0 bases from J, with 10 bases between. CDR1 LNHDA and CDR2 SQIVND come from the germline V gene (reference sequence). The CDR3 sequence is 17 residues long. The CDR3 DNA is TGTGCCAGTAGTATAGGGGGCGCCAACTCTGGGGCCAACGTCCTGACTTTC. Translation: CASSIGGANSGANVLTF.

In this sample, this clone turned up a few times. The rearrangement joins TRBV7-9 to TRBJ2-7; D is possibly TRBD1 (5 bases). The V gene's germline CDR1 is SEHNR and CDR2 FQNEAQ (reference sequence). The V gene lost 1 base and the J gene lost 6 bases, with 10 bases spanning the gap. CDR3 length: 13 residues. This chain's CDR3 is CASSLEGVAEQYF. CDR3 nucleotides: TGTGCCAGCAGCTTAGAAGGGGTTGCCGAGCAGTACTTC.

The genes are TRBV7-8 and TRBJ1-1; D might be TRBD1 (5 bases). The ends were cut back, 2 bases at V and 1 base at J, with 8 bases in the middle. CDR3 size: 14 residues. Germline CDR1 SGHVS, CDR2 FQNEAQ. The CDR3 here is CASSLQGGNTEAFF. The CDR3 DNA sequence: TGTGCCAGCAGCTTACAGGGCGGGAACACTGAAGCTTTCTTT.

This clone came up a few times. The rearrangement uses TRBV19 and TRBJ2-1; TRBD1 matches at 11 bases. The CDR3 has 16 residues. Germline lookup yields CDR1 LNHDA and CDR2 SQIVND (reference sequence). With 5 bases clipped from V and 4 bases from J, the junction kept 7 bases outside the gene matches. The CDR3 nucleotides read TGTGCCAGTAGTCTTTTTGGGACAGGGGGTTACAATGAGCAGTTCTTC. It codes for CASSLFGTGGYNEQFF.

The rearrangement links TRBV14 to TRBJ1-1, with D perhaps matching TRBD1 (6 bases). V gave up 2 bases and J gave up 11 bases, with 12 bases separating them. This CDR3 contains 12 residues. Germline assignment: CDR1 SGHDN and CDR2 FVKESK. The DNA of the CDR3 is TGTGCCAGCAGCCAAAGCACAGGGAGTGCTTTCTTT. Protein sequence: CASSQSTGSAFF.

This chain joins TRBV20-1 and TRBJ2-1, with D perhaps matching TRBD2 (6 bases). Germline assignment: CDR1 DFQATT and CDR2 SNEGSKA (reference sequence). This CDR3 is built from 11 residues. Deletions cut 4 bases from V and 8 bases from J, with 9 bases between. CDR3 protein: CSANSGYEQFF. CDR3 coding DNA: TGCAGTGCTAACAGCGGGTATGAGCAGTTCTTC.

V and J are TRBV5-1 and TRBJ2-1, with 9 nucleotides matching TRBD1. CDR1 is SGHRS, CDR2 YFSETQ, per germline. V lost 4 bases, J lost 9 bases, and 2 bases stayed unmatched. This CDR3 is built from 12 residues. CDR3: CASSTGQGEQFF. The CDR3 DNA sequence: TGCGCCAGCAGCACGGGACAGGGTGAGCAGTTCTTC.

The gene calls are TRBV27 and TRBJ2-2; 9 bases align to TRBD1. The junction had 9 bases not matched to a gene; V was cut back by 3 bases and J by 1 base. Germline CDR1 is MNHEY and CDR2 is SMNVEV (reference sequence). This CDR3 is 18 amino acids long. CDR3 coding DNA: TGTGCCAGCAGTTTCGTAATAGACAGGGGGTGGAACACCGGGGAGCTGTTTTTT. Translating it yields CASSFVIDRGWNTGELFF.

This clone was seen a handful of times. The V call is TRBV6-4, the J call TRBJ2-5; D is perhaps TRBD2 (6 bases). Germline V gives CDR1 MRHNA, CDR2 SNTAGT. Trimming took 6 bases from V and 5 from J, leaving 19 bases between them. The CDR3 sequence is 15 residues long. The CDR3, as DNA: TGTGCCAGCAGCCCCGAGGAGGGAACGACTGAGACCCAGTACTTC. It encodes CASSPEEGTTETQYF.

V gene TRBV6-1 combines with J gene TRBJ2-3, with D unclear. Germline lookup yields CDR1 MNHNS and CDR2 SASEGT. The CDR3 contains 15 residues. Trimming took off 4 bases at V and 0 bases at J, with 11 bases between the two ends. The CDR3 is CASSVYSPSTDTQYF. Here the CDR3 DNA reads TGTGCCAGCAGTGTTTACAGCCCTAGCACAGATACGCAGTATTTT.

The rearrangement links TRBV2 to TRBJ2-1; maybe TRBD1 (5 bases). Germline-derived CDR1 and CDR2 are SNHLY and FYNNEI. The CDR3 loop spans 12 amino acids. Trimming left V 7 bases short and J 5 bases short, with 9 bases between. CDR3 nucleotide sequence: TGTGCCAGCACCCGACAGAACAATGAGCAGTTCTTC. It yields the protein CASTRQNNEQFF.

In its sample, this clone was seen a few times. The rearrangement links TRBV9 to TRBJ2-5, with 7 bases matching TRBD2. This CDR3 is built from 15 residues. Germline-derived CDR1 and CDR2 are SGDLS and YYNGEE. With 3 bases clipped from V and 4 bases from J, the junction kept 9 bases outside the gene matches. The CDR3 DNA is TGTGCCAGCAGCGCCAGACTAGCTTTGGGAGAGACCCAGTACTTC. Translating gives CASSARLALGETQYF.

This chain links TRBV7-8 with TRBJ1-1, with D possibly matching TRBD1 (6 bases). Germline CDR1 is SGHVS and CDR2 is FQNEAQ. CDR3 size: 13 residues. The V and J ends lost 5 bases and 1 base respectively, with 8 bases between them. The CDR3, as DNA: TGTGCCAGCAGCCGGACAGAGAACACTGAAGCTTTCTTT. Amino acid sequence: CASSRTENTEAFF. The full variable domain, rest sourced from reference TRBV7-8 and TRBJ1-1, is GAGVSQSPRYKVAKRGQDVALRCDPISGHVSLFWYQQALGQGPEFLTYFQNEAQLDKSGLPSDRFFAERPEGSVSTLKIQRTQQEDSAVYLCASSRTENTEAFFGQGTRLTVV.

This clone was recorded a few times. This chain joins TRBV7-2 and TRBJ2-5; D gene uncertain. In germline, CDR1 is SGHTA, CDR2 FQGNSA. V was pared by 5 bases and J by 2 bases, with 6 bases between. CDR3 length: 12 residues. CDR3 DNA sequence: TGTGCCAGCAGCCCTCTACAAGAGACCCAGTACTTC. Translation gives CASSPLQETQYF.

In DNA form, the CDR3 reads TGTGCCAGCTCACCATCCAGCGGGAACACTGAAGCTTTCTTT. As protein: CASSPSSGNTEAFF. The chain employs TRBV18 and TRBJ1-1; no definite D call. This CDR3 comprises 14 residues. CDR1 and CDR2 (germline): KGHSH, LQKENI. Trimming pared 2 bases from V and 1 base from J, leaving 8 bases between.

The table lists this clone with a few counts. V gene TRBV4-3 combines with J gene TRBJ2-1; TRBD2 is a possible D gene (5 bases). V lost 1 base and J 1 base, leaving 14 bases between the germline ends. The germline V gene encodes CDR1 LGHNA and CDR2 YSLEER. There are 17 residues in the CDR3. CDR3 sequence: CASSQGDSSRSYNEQFF. CDR3 in DNA: TGCGCCAGCAGCCAAGGTGATTCTAGCCGTTCCTACAATGAGCAGTTCTTC.

This clone was counted a few times. The chain carries TRBV6-6 and TRBJ2-7, with D possibly TRBD1 on 6 matching bases. V lost 6 bases and J lost 9, with 12 bases in between. Germline V gives CDR1 MNHNY, CDR2 SVGAGI (reference sequence). There are 11 residues in the CDR3. The CDR3 DNA reads as TGTGCCAGCAGGTGGACAGTTGGGCAGTACTTC. It specifies CASRWTVGQYF.

The CDR3 DNA reads as TGTGCCAGCAGCTTAGGAGCCGAGGGGGCGCGCGAGCAGTACTTC. This codes for CASSLGAEGAREQYF. V usage is TRBV11-2 and J usage is TRBJ2-7, with TRBD1 matching 7 bases. The CDR3 totals 15 residues. Germline V CDR1 and CDR2: SGHAT, FQNNGV. V dropped 1 base and J dropped 6; count of bases not matched to a gene: 9.

The rearrangement links TRBV4-3 to TRBJ2-1; possible D gene TRBD2, 5 bases. V lost 3 bases and J lost 1, with 13 bases in between. CDR3 length: 16 residues. Germline-derived CDR1 and CDR2 are LGHNA and YSLEER. The CDR3: CASSQKTSGSYNEQFF. The CDR3 DNA follows: TGCGCCAGCAGCCAGAAGACAAGCGGATCCTACAATGAGCAGTTCTTC.

This clone was observed a few times. The chain couples TRBV6-5 to TRBJ1-2; TRBD1 might be the D (6 bases). The ends were cut back, 6 bases at V and 2 bases at J, with 13 bases in the middle. Germline V gene sequence: CDR1 MNHEY, CDR2 SVGAGI. The CDR3 is 14 residues long. The CDR3: CASSSPTGNYGYTF. The CDR3 DNA is TGTGCCAGCAGCTCCCCGACAGGAAACTATGGCTACACCTTC.

The table lists this clone with a count of one. The chain has TRBV2 and TRBJ1-2; a possible D gene is TRBD1 (5 bases). V lost 5 bases, J lost 1 base, and 8 bases lay in between. CDR3 length equals 13 residues. Germline V gene sequence: CDR1 SNHLY, CDR2 FYNNEI. The CDR3 loop is CASSLDSNYGYTF. The CDR3 DNA is TGTGCCAGCAGTCTCGACAGTAACTATGGCTACACCTTC.

This clone was recorded a few times. CDR3 DNA sequence: TGTGCCAGCAGCCAGTCTGTCCTCTTCGGGACAGGGGATAATGAGCAGTTCTTC. Protein sequence: CASSQSVLFGTGDNEQFF. The chain combines TRBV14 with TRBJ2-1; 10 bases line up with TRBD1. The CDR3 covers 18 residues. J lost 7 bases, V lost 3 bases, and 15 bases had no gene match. CDR1 is SGHDN and CDR2 is FVKESK in the germline V gene.

This rearrangement joins TRBV12-2 to TRBJ1-1; the D segment call TRBD1 is taken from the table without a DNA check. TRBV12-2 is annotated as a pseudogene. The CDR3 length is 14 residues. The CDR3 here is CASRSEQGESEAFF. The DNA for the CDR3 is TGTGCAAGTCGCTCAGAACAGGGAGAATCTGAAGCTTTCTTT.

This clone was counted a few times. The chain couples TRBV30 to TRBJ2-3; TRBD2 matches at 7 bases. J lost 6 bases, V lost 3 bases, and 12 bases had no gene match. The germline V gene encodes CDR1 GTSNPN and CDR2 SVGIG (reference sequence). The CDR3 consists of 15 residues. This CDR3 is CAWRAIGAGRDTQYF. Here the CDR3 DNA reads TGTGCCTGGAGGGCGATCGGAGCGGGAAGGGATACGCAGTATTTT.

The chain uses TRBV6-1 and TRBJ2-5, with D maybe TRBD1 (5 bases). This CDR3 contains 18 residues. Deletions cut 0 bases from V and 3 bases from J, with 20 bases between. Germline V CDR1 and CDR2: MNHNS, SASEGT. The CDR3 reads CASSEAWVLARAEETQYF. CDR3 coding DNA: TGTGCCAGCAGTGAAGCGTGGGTGTTGGCCAGGGCCGAAGAGACCCAGTACTTC.

The V gene is TRBV6-1, the J gene TRBJ2-5; 11 bases map to TRBD2. The CDR3 is 15 residues long. Germline values: CDR1 MNHNS, CDR2 SASEGT. J lost 4 bases, V lost 1 base, and 2 bases had no gene match. The CDR3, as DNA: TGTGCCAGCAGTGAAGGCCTAGCGGGAGGAGAGACCCAGTACTTC. Its protein product is CASSEGLAGGETQYF.

In this sample, this clone turned up once. The rearrangement uses TRBV5-1 and TRBJ2-1; 9 bases map to TRBD2. The CDR3 has 16 amino acids. Germline loops: CDR1 SGHRS, CDR2 YFSETQ. The V segment lost 1 base and the J segment 3 bases; nucleotides outside the gene matches: 5. The CDR3 protein is CASSLHSSGNYNEQFF. In DNA, the CDR3 is TGCGCCAGCAGCTTGCACTCTAGCGGGAACTACAATGAGCAGTTCTTC.